These 18 T cell receptor beta chains came from one sample sequenced in a study of blood T cell repertoires in COVID-19. Assay: immunoSEQ multiplex PCR; the TCRdb copy retains only in-frame clones and omits some. This table holds approximately 90,000 clones, about 85% found once. The sequenced sample consisted of peripheral blood. These receptors all come from a human donor in a cohort sampled during active COVID-19.

The CDR3 coding sequence is TGTGCCAGCAGCCCCGGGACTAGCGGGCTTTTGTACAATGAGCAGTTCTTC. Protein product: CASSPGTSGLLYNEQFF. This chain uses TRBV7-8 with TRBJ2-1; 12 bases are shared with TRBD2. In germline, CDR1 is SGHVS, CDR2 FQNEAQ. The CDR3 runs to 17 residues. V was clipped by 5 bases and J by 4 bases; unmatched bases: 9.

The CDR3 nucleotides read TGTGCCACCAGCAGAAGACTAGCGAGGAGGGAGACCCAGTACTTC. Protein: CATSRRLARRETQYF. This sequence joins TRBV15 and TRBJ2-5, with TRBD2 matching 8 bases. This CDR3 is built from 15 residues. Germline V CDR1 and CDR2: LNHNV, YYDKDF (reference sequence). J lost 5 bases, V lost 2 bases, and 7 bases had no gene match.

Only one count was recorded for this clone. This chain links TRBV4-1 with TRBJ2-7; D call uncertain. The V end lost 0 bases, the J end lost 7 bases, and 19 bases lay between the germline ends. In germline, CDR1 is MGHRA, CDR2 YSYEKL. This CDR3 is 16 amino acids long. The CDR3, as DNA: TGCGCCAGCAGCCAAGATTCCCCGTCCGGTCCGGGTGAGCAGTACTTC. It is translated as CASSQDSPSGPGEQYF.

The chain couples TRBV14 to TRBJ2-5, with D uncertain. The germline V gene encodes CDR1 SGHDN and CDR2 FVKESK. The CDR3 has 13 amino acids. V was cut by 1 base and J by 5 bases, with 8 bases left in between. The CDR3 loop is CASSQGDGETQYF. CDR3 in DNA: TGTGCCAGCAGCCAAGGAGATGGTGAGACCCAGTACTTC.

This clone was picked up one time. The genes are TRBV29-1 and TRBJ2-7, with a tentative D call TRBD1 (5 bases). CDR1 SQVTM and CDR2 ANQGSEA come from the germline V gene. Trimming took 4 bases from V and 3 from J, leaving 10 bases between them. This CDR3 is 12 amino acids long. In DNA, the CDR3 is TGCAGCGTTGGGGGCACAGGCTACGAGCAGTACTTC. It is translated as CSVGGTGYEQYF.

The chain uses TRBV19 and TRBJ2-2; 11 bases line up with TRBD1. This CDR3 is built from 16 residues. Trimming took 6 bases from V and 4 from J; bases not matched to a gene: 7. Germline V gene data show CDR1 as LNHDA and CDR2 as SQIVND (reference sequence). Here the CDR3 DNA reads TGTGCCAGTAGATGGAGAGGGACAGGGGGCACCGGGGAGCTGTTTTTT. This codes for CASRWRGTGGTGELFF.

V is TRBV6-6 and J is TRBJ1-1, with TRBD1 identical over 7 bases. Germline-derived CDR1 and CDR2 are MNHNY and SVGAGI (reference sequence). This CDR3 is built from 14 residues. V shed 4 bases and J 4 bases; nucleotides not matched to a gene: 6. The CDR3 loop reads CASSFRGRGTEAFF. The CDR3 nucleotides read TGTGCCAGCAGTTTTAGGGGGCGCGGCACTGAAGCTTTCTTT.

V is TRBV27 and J is TRBJ1-5; D may be TRBD1 (5 bases). With 0 bases removed from V and 6 bases from J, the gap between germline ends came to 9 bases. This CDR3 has 14 amino acids. The germline gives CDR1 MNHEY, CDR2 SMNVEV (reference sequence). The CDR3 reads CASSLSGAGQPQHF. The CDR3 DNA sequence: TGTGCCAGCAGTTTATCAGGGGCAGGTCAGCCCCAGCATTTT.

The chain carries TRBV5-1 and TRBJ1-1; D possibly corresponds to TRBD1 (6 bases). The germline V and J ends were trimmed by 0 bases and 0 bases, with 18 bases remaining between them. CDR3 length: 18 amino acids. Germline-derived CDR1 and CDR2 are SGHRS and YFSETQ. Here the CDR3 DNA reads TGCGCCAGCAGCTTGGTGAAGGGGCAGGGGCCGTTGAACACTGAAGCTTTCTTT. Translation: CASSLVKGQGPLNTEAFF. The complete variable domain, with remaining parts taken from reference TRBV5-1 and TRBJ1-1, reads KAGVTQTPRYLIKTRGQQVTLSCSPISGHRSVSWYQQTPGQGLQFLFEYFSETQRNKGNFPGRFSGRQFSNSRSEMNVSTLELGDSALYLCASSLVKGQGPLNTEAFFGQGTRLTVV.

V is TRBV5-1 and J is TRBJ2-3, with D maybe TRBD2 (5 bases). The CDR3 covers 15 residues. V dropped 0 bases and J dropped 4 bases, with 12 bases sitting between them. CDR1 and CDR2 (germline): SGHRS, YFSETQ. CDR3 amino acids: CASSLAGSGADTQYF. DNA for the CDR3: TGCGCCAGCAGCTTGGCGGGGTCTGGGGCAGATACGCAGTATTTT.

J is TRBJ2-3 and V is TRBV5-1, with 8 bases lining up with TRBD2. Germline CDR1 reads SGHRS; CDR2 reads YFSETQ. Trimming at V came to 1 base and at J to 6 bases, leaving 7 bases not matched to a gene. The CDR3 length is 15 residues. Here the CDR3 DNA reads TGCGCCAGCAGCTTGAGCGCTAGCGGGTGGGATACGCAGTATTTT. Protein: CASSLSASGWDTQYF.

The V gene is TRBV18, the J gene TRBJ1-2; 9 nucleotides align to TRBD1. In germline, CDR1 is KGHSH, CDR2 LQKENI. V shed 4 bases and J 6 bases; nucleotides not matched to a gene: 3. This CDR3 is built from 13 residues. CDR3 residues: CASSLRQGDGYTF. The CDR3 bases are TGTGCCAGCTCACTGAGACAGGGGGATGGCTACACCTTC.

The gene calls are TRBV29-1 and TRBJ1-1; TRBD1 is a possible D gene (6 bases). Trimming stripped 5 bases from V and 5 bases from J, with 15 bases between. CDR3 length: 13 residues. Germline-derived CDR1 and CDR2 are SQVTM and ANQGSEA. CDR3 residues: CSVWDTSGTEAFF. The DNA of the CDR3 is TGCAGCGTTTGGGACACCTCCGGTACTGAAGCTTTCTTT.

The chain uses TRBV9 and TRBJ2-5; D gene unclear. CDR3 size: 13 residues. From germline, CDR1 is SGDLS and CDR2 YYNGEE. The V and J ends lost 2 bases and 0 bases respectively, with 5 bases between them. The CDR3 spells CASSVRYQETQYF. Here the CDR3 DNA reads TGTGCCAGCAGCGTCCGTTACCAAGAGACCCAGTACTTC. The variable domain in full, completed from reference TRBV9 and TRBJ2-5, reads DSGVTQTPKHLITATGQRVTLRCSPRSGDLSVYWYQQSLDQGLQFLIQYYNGEERAKGNILERFSAQQFPDLHSELNLSSLELGDSALYFCASSVRYQETQYFGPGTRLLVL.

V usage is TRBV19 and J usage is TRBJ2-6; D is uncertain. The CDR3 runs 14 residues. The germline gives CDR1 LNHDA, CDR2 SQIVND (reference sequence). Trimming pared 7 bases from V and 2 bases from J, leaving 9 bases between. Written as DNA, the CDR3 is TGTGCCAGTACCCCGTCAGCTGGGGCCAACGTCCTGACTTTC. It translates to CASTPSAGANVLTF.

This chain connects TRBV19 to TRBJ2-1; possibly TRBD2 for D (5 bases). CDR3 length: 17 amino acids. CDR1 and CDR2 from the germline V gene are LNHDA and SQIVND (reference sequence). V lost 2 bases and J lost 8, with 22 bases in between. CDR3 DNA sequence: TGTGCCAGTAGTATACGTGATAGCGTGTGGGAGATCCATGAGCAGTTCTTC. This codes for CASSIRDSVWEIHEQFF. Full variable domain (remainder filled in from reference TRBV19 and TRBJ2-1): DGGITQSPKYLFRKEGQNVTLSCEQNLNHDAMYWYRQDPGQGLRLIYYSQIVNDFQKGDIAEGYSVSREKKESFPLTVTSAQKNPTAFYLCASSIRDSVWEIHEQFFGPGTRLTVL.

This chain links TRBV5-1 with TRBJ1-2, with a tentative D call TRBD1 (5 bases). Trimming cost V 0 bases and J 8 bases, with 11 bases left between them. The CDR3 loop spans 13 amino acids. CDR1 and CDR2 (germline): SGHRS, YFSETQ. As DNA, the CDR3 is TGCGCCAGCAGCTTGGAAGGGGTGCAGGGCTACACCTTC. As protein: CASSLEGVQGYTF.

The chain couples TRBV6-5 to TRBJ2-5, with D possibly TRBD2 on 6 matching bases. Trimming shortened V by 3 bases and J by 9 bases, and 14 bases separated the two germline ends. This CDR3 is 13 amino acids long. Germline V gene lookup returns CDR1 MNHEY and CDR2 SVGAGI. In DNA, the CDR3 is TGTGCCAGCAGTTATCGGGGGTCCGGGGCCCAGTACTTC. Translated: CASSYRGSGAQYF.